Included here is one T cell receptor beta chain sequence, with context. Its target is unknown. Trimming removed 4 bases from V and 4 bases from J, with 11 bases in between. Germline CDR1 and CDR2: SGHRS and YFSETQ. The length of the CDR3 is 13 residues. The data originate from a study of graft-versus-host responses after intestinal transplantation. Background on the study: All of the recipients had induction that used anti-thymocyte globulin, then tacrolimus and steroids for about 3 years.

The data were produced by immunoSEQ multiplex PCR, yet TCRdb's version contains in-frame clones alone and is incomplete. The table records some 110,000 clones, about 90% of them present only once. Whole-study results and caveats: Among recipient marrow samples, GvH clones were found; some appeared first in ileum or blood. Declining HvG levels early post-transplant were linked to peak circulating GvH clone levels.

The specimen was unstimulated CD4+ T cells sorted from spleen or lymph node cells, collected before intestinal transplant. The chain carries TRBV5-1 and TRBJ2-5, with D perhaps given as TRBD1 or TRBD2 (5 bases each). This sequence originates from a human donor who received an intestinal transplant. CDR3 residues: CASSPNGGETQYF. In nucleotides, the CDR3 is TGCGCCAGCAGCCCGAATGGGGGAGAGACCCAGTACTTC.